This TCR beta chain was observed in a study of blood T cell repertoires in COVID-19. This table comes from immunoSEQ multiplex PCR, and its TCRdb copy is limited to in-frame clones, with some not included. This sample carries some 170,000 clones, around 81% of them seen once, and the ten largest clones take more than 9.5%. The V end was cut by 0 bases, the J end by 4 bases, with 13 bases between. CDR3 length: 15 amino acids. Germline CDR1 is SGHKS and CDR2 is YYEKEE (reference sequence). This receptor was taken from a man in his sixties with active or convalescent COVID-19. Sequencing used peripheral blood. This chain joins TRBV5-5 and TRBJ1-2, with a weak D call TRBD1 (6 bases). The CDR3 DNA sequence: TGTGCCAGCAGCTTGGGGCCCCGGGACATCTATGGCTACACCTTC. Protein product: CASSLGPRDIYGYTF.